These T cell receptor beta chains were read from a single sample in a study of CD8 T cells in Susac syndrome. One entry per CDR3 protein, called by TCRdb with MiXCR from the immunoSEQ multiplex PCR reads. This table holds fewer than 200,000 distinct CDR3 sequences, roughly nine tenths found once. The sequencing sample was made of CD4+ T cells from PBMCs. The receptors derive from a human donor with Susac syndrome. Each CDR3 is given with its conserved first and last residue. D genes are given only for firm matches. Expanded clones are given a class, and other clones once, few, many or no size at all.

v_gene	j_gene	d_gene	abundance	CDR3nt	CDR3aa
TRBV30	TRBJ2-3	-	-	TGTGCCTGGGCCCTTAGCACAGATACGCAGTATTTT	CAWALSTDTQYF
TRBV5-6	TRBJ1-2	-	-	TGTGCCAGCAGCGGGAATGCTAACTATGGCTACACCTTC	CASSGNANYGYTF
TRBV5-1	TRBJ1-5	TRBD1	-	TGCGCCAGCAGCCCGGGTGGACAGGGCCTGTATAGCAATCAGCCCCAGCATTTT	CASSPGGQGLYSNQPQHF
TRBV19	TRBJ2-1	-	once	TGTGCCAGTAGTATGGTGGGGTCTAGCACCGGACCGCAGTTCTTC	CASSMVGSSTGPQFF
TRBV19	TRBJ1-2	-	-	TGTGCCAGTAGTAGTCCCCAGCTAGGCTATGGCTACACCTTC	CASSSPQLGYGYTF
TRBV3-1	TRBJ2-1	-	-	TGTGCCAGCAGCCTAGGGGGTGCCCAAAACCTCAATGAGCAGTTCTTC	CASSLGGAQNLNEQFF
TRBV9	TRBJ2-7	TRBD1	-	TGTGCCAGCAGCCGAACCCCGGTGGACAGGGCCGAAGAGCAGTACTTC	CASSRTPVDRAEEQYF
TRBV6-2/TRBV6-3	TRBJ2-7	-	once	TGTGCCAGCAGTTACCCGCAGGTTTCCTACGAGCAGTACTTC	CASSYPQVSYEQYF
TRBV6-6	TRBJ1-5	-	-	TGTGCCAGCAGACCTAACTATCAGCCCCAGCATTTT	CASRPNYQPQHF
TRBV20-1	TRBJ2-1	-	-	TGCAGTGCTAGACACCCGCGAGGGGTCTCCTACAATGAGCAGTTCTTC	CSARHPRGVSYNEQFF
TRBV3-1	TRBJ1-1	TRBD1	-	TGTGCCAGCAGCCATGTGCATCCTACAGGGGCCTTGAACACTGAAGCTTTCTTT	CASSHVHPTGALNTEAFF
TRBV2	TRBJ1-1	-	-	TGTGCCAGCAGTGGGGAAACAGGAGGGTCTTTT	CASSGETGGSF
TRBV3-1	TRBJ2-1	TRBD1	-	TGTGCCAGCAGCCAAGATCACACAGGGGGAGAGCAGTTCTTC	CASSQDHTGGEQFF
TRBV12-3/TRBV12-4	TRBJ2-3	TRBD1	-	TGTGCCAGCAGCTCCGGACAGGGAGTACGGGATGGCACAGATACGCAGTATTTT	CASSSGQGVRDGTDTQYF
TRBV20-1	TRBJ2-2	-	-	TGCAGTGCTAGAGATTTGCAGGGCAACACCGGGGAGCTGTTTTTT	CSARDLQGNTGELFF
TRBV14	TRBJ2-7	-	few	TGTGCCAGCAGCCAAGTGGGCGTGTTTCTCTACGAGCAGTACTTC	CASSQVGVFLYEQYF
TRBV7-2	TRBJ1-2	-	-	TGTGCCAGCAGCTTACGAAGAGAGAGCCCTTCCTTC	CASSLRRESPSF
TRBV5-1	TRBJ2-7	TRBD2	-	TGCGCCAGCAGATCGGGACTACAATCATACGAGCAGTACTTC	CASRSGLQSYEQYF
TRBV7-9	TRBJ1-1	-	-	TGTGCCAGCAGCTTAACACCAGGGCCGAGCGAAGCTTTCTTT	CASSLTPGPSEAFF
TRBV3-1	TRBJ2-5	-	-	TGTGCCAGCAGCCAAGATACAGCGACGTACCAAGAGACCCAGTACTTC	CASSQDTATYQETQYF
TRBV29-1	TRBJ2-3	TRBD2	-	TGCAGCGTGGCCCGGACTAGAGAGGGAGATACGCAGTATTTT	CSVARTREGDTQYF
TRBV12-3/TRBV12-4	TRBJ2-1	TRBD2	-	TGTGCCAGCAGTTTTCGACTAGCGGGGGGTGGTGAGCAGTTCTTC	CASSFRLAGGGEQFF
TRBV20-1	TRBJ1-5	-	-	TGCAGTGCCCGGACTGGAGATCAGCCCCAGCATTTT	CSARTGDQPQHF
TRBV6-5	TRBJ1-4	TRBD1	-	TGTGCCAGCAAACCGGGACAGGGGAGCGAAAAACTGTTTTTT	CASKPGQGSEKLFF
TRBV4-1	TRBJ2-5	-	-	TGCGCCAGCAGCCAAGTAGAGTTGGAGACCCAGTACTTC	CASSQVELETQYF
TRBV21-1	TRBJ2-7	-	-	TGTGCCAGCAGCAAGGAAGGAGCAGGAGGCGAGCAGTACTTC	CASSKEGAGGEQYF
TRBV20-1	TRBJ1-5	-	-	TGCAGTGCCGGGACAACTGGACTCTTAAATCAGCCCCAGCATTTT	CSAGTTGLLNQPQHF
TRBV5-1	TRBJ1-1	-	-	TGCGCCAGCAGCAGGGGGACCGACACTGAAGCTTTCTTT	CASSRGTDTEAFF
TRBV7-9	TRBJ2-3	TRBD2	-	TGTGCCAGCAGCTCCCCCGGGGGGACAGATACGCAGTATTTT	CASSSPGGTDTQYF
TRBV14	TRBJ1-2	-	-	TGTGCCAGCAGCCAAGTCGGCCGTAACTATGGCGACACCTTC	CASSQVGRNYGDTF
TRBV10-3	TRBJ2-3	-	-	TGTGCCATCAGTGAAGGCGTAAGCACAGATACGCAGTATTTT	CAISEGVSTDTQYF
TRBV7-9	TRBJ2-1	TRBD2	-	TGTGCCAGCAGCTCGTCTAGCGGGGGGGCCGGAAAGTACAATGAGCAGTTCTTC	CASSSSSGGAGKYNEQFF
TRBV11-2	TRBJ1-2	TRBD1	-	TGTGCCAGCAGCGTGAAACAGGGGGCAAGTGGCTACACCTTC	CASSVKQGASGYTF
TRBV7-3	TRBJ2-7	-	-	TGTGCCAGCAGCTTAGGGTACATAAAAAACTACGAGCAGTACTTC	CASSLGYIKNYEQYF
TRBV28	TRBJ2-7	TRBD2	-	TGTGCCAGCAGTTTACCACGGAGGCGGGAGAGCGACGAGCAGTACTTC	CASSLPRRRESDEQYF
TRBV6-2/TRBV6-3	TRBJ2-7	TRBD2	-	TGTGCCAGCAGTTCACTTCTAGCGGGAGGAACCTACGAGCAGTACTTC	CASSSLLAGGTYEQYF
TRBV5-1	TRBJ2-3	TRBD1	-	TGCGCCAGCGGGACAGGGGGCTCATATACGCAGTATTTT	CASGTGGSYTQYF
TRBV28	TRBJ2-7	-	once	TGTGCCAGCAGTTTCCCAGCTGGGGGTTTCTACGAGCAGTACTTC	CASSFPAGGFYEQYF
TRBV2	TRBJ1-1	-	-	TGTGCCAGCAGTGATCGAACGGGCAGGGCGGGTGAAGCTTTCTTT	CASSDRTGRAGEAFF
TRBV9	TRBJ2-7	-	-	TGTGCCAGCAGCGTCGGACAAGAAGGGTACGAGCAGTACTTC	CASSVGQEGYEQYF
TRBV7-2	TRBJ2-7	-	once	TGTGCCAGCAGCTTAGCTTATCAGGACGCCGAGCAGTACTTC	CASSLAYQDAEQYF
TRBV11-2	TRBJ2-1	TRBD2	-	TGTGCCAGCAGCTACCCCGGGACTAGCGGGGGGGCCTTGAATGAGCAGTTCTTC	CASSYPGTSGGALNEQFF
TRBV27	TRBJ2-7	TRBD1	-	TGTGCCAGCAAATCACCTCAGGGGGTTGAACAGTACTTC	CASKSPQGVEQYF